The clone carrying this T cell receptor (beta chain) has a handful of counts. An end of the junction does not agree with germline; a read error may underlie this. This record comes from a study of CD8+ T cells in alopecia areata. The treatment is: oral pan-JAK inhibitor, 5-10 mg twice daily. Germline CDR1 reads SSHAT; CDR2 reads FNYEAQ (reference sequence). The CDR3 length is 13 residues. Extracted from the samples, RNA was reverse transcribed into cDNA to serve as the sequencing template. Repertoires were generated with immunoSEQ multiplex PCR, while TCRdb's copy carries only in-frame clones and drops some. The sample lists about 200,000 clones, more than 30% seen once, with roughly 0.5% in the top ten.

The TCR originated in a human donor with alopecia areata. This rearrangement joins TRBV7-7 to TRBJ1-1; D might be TRBD1 (5 bases). The material sequenced was CD4+ T cells sorted from blood, taken around week 31, from a patient treated with tofacitinib. CDR3 DNA: TGTGCTAGCAGCGTTACAGAGGGGACTGAAGCTTTCTTT. Its translation: CASSVTEGTEAFF.